These 15 T cell receptor beta chains came from one sample sequenced in a study of blood T cell repertoires in COVID-19. The table came from immunoSEQ multiplex PCR; TCRdb's copy has only in-frame clones and leaves some out. The sample has around 130,000 clones; over 80% are singletons. The sample was peripheral blood. Receptors were obtained from a woman aged 80 or over with acute or convalescent COVID-19.

This clone was counted once. The identical CDR3 is also encoded by other nucleotide sequences in the sample. The chain links TRBV7-9 to TRBJ2-3; D unresolved. CDR3 length: 14 amino acids. Looked up from germline, CDR1 is SEHNR and CDR2 is FQNEAQ (reference sequence). V was clipped by 1 base and J by 2 bases, with 7 bases between them. CDR3 nucleotide sequence: TGTGCCAGCAGCTTAGGTTTACACACAGATACGCAGTATTTT. Protein sequence: CASSLGLHTDTQYF.

The CDR3 region is CASSVGGGTNEKLFF. CDR3 sequence (DNA): TGTGCCAGCAGCGTAGGAGGGGGAACTAATGAAAAACTGTTTTTT. V and J are TRBV9 and TRBJ1-4, with a weak D call TRBD1 (6 bases). This CDR3 has 15 residues. V gave up 0 bases and J gave up 1 base, with 7 bases separating them. Germline V gives CDR1 SGDLS, CDR2 YYNGEE. Full variable domain (outside the CDR3, taken from reference TRBV9 and TRBJ1-4): DSGVTQTPKHLITATGQRVTLRCSPRSGDLSVYWYQQSLDQGLQFLIQYYNGEERAKGNILERFSAQQFPDLHSELNLSSLELGDSALYFCASSVGGGTNEKLFFGSGTQLSVL.

The chain has TRBV13 and TRBJ1-1; maybe TRBD1 (6 bases). This CDR3 has 15 residues. In germline, CDR1 is PRHDT, CDR2 FYEKMQ (reference sequence). Deletions cut 5 bases from V and 2 bases from J, with 15 bases between. CDR3 sequence: CASSPRDTRNTEAFF. CDR3 sequence (DNA): TGTGCCAGCAGCCCCCGGGACACCAGAAACACTGAAGCTTTCTTT. The full variable domain, its missing parts supplied by reference TRBV13 and TRBJ1-1, is AAGVIQSPRHLIKEKRETATLKCYPIPRHDTVYWYQQGPGQDPQFLISFYEKMQSDKGSIPDRFSAQQFSDYHSELNMSSLELGDSALYFCASSPRDTRNTEAFFGQGTRLTVV.

V usage is TRBV10-3 and J usage is TRBJ2-5; TRBD1 aligns across 8 bases. Trimming removed 0 bases from V and 5 bases from J; junction bases left unmatched: 14. Germline assignment: CDR1 ENHRY and CDR2 SYGVKD. The CDR3 has 18 residues. The CDR3 reads CAISESGQGATREETQYF. The CDR3, as DNA: TGTGCCATCAGTGAGTCGGGGCAGGGGGCTACCAGAGAGGAGACCCAGTACTTC.

The rearrangement links TRBV5-4 to TRBJ2-1, with 8 bases aligning to TRBD2. The CDR3 loop spans 15 amino acids. J was trimmed by 4 bases and V by 0 bases; bases with no gene match: 3. Germline CDR1 is SGHNT and CDR2 is YYREEE (reference sequence). The CDR3 nucleotides read TGTGCCAGCAGCTTGGGTCGGGGGGGGTACAATGAGCAGTTCTTC. This translates into CASSLGRGGYNEQFF. The variable domain in full, completed from reference TRBV5-4 and TRBJ2-1, reads ETGVTQSPTHLIKTRGQQVTLRCSSQSGHNTVSWYQQALGQGPQFIFQYYREEENGRGNFPPRFSGLQFPNYSSELNVNALELDDSALYLCASSLGRGGYNEQFFGPGTRLTVL.

The rearrangement links TRBV20-1 to TRBJ2-5; perhaps TRBD1 as D (6 bases). V was cut by 5 bases and J by 4 bases, with 8 bases left in between. Germline V CDR1 and CDR2: DFQATT, SNEGSKA (reference sequence). CDR3 length: 11 amino acids. CDR3 amino acids: CSAGGRETQYF. The CDR3 DNA reads TGCAGTGCTGGGGGCCGAGAGACCCAGTACTTC.

The chain is built from TRBV2 and TRBJ1-5; TRBD1 matches at 9 bases. Trimming at V came to 7 bases and at J to 5 bases, leaving 3 bases not matched to a gene. This CDR3 has 13 amino acids. Per the germline V gene, CDR1 is SNHLY and CDR2 is FYNNEI. The CDR3 sequence is CASTRDRDQPQHF. DNA for the CDR3: TGTGCCAGCACACGGGACAGGGATCAGCCCCAGCATTTT.

The chain joins TRBV7-3 to TRBJ2-3, with D possibly matching TRBD1 (5 bases). Trimming shortened V by 5 bases and J by 2 bases, and 17 bases separated the two germline ends. CDR3 length equals 16 residues. Per germline, CDR1 SGHTA and CDR2 FQGTGA. DNA of the CDR3: TGTGCCAGCAGCCCCGACCGACAGAGCTTCACAGATACGCAGTATTTT. This encodes CASSPDRQSFTDTQYF. Full variable domain (missing parts from reference TRBV7-3 and TRBJ2-3): GAGVSQTPSNKVTEKGKYVELRCDPISGHTALYWYRQSLGQGPEFLIYFQGTGAADDSGLPNDRFFAVRPEGSVSTLKIQRTERGDSAVYLCASSPDRQSFTDTQYFGPGTRLTVL.

CDR3 region: CASSLVRLDTGELFF. The DNA for the CDR3 is TGTGCCAGCAGCTTGGTGAGGCTGGACACCGGGGAGCTGTTTTTT. This sequence joins TRBV5-6 and TRBJ2-2; D not resolved. CDR1 SGHDT and CDR2 YYEEEE come from the germline V gene. CDR3 length: 15 residues. Trimming stripped 0 bases from V and 3 bases from J, with 9 bases between.

The chain employs TRBV7-9 and TRBJ2-7, with D uncertain. The CDR3 has 13 amino acids. From germline, CDR1 is SEHNR and CDR2 FQNEAQ (reference sequence). The V gene lost 3 bases and the J gene lost 4 bases, with 10 bases spanning the gap. In DNA form, the CDR3 reads TGTGCCAGCAGCTTTTCCACAGAATACGAGCAGTACTTC. Translation gives CASSFSTEYEQYF.

The CDR3, as DNA: TGTGCCAGCAGTGAAGGGACAGAGCGCTACACCTTC. This sequence encodes CASSEGTERYTF. This chain joins TRBV2 and TRBJ1-2; a weak D match, TRBD1 (6 bases). The germline V and J ends were trimmed by 1 base and 9 bases, with 9 bases remaining between them. The V gene's germline CDR1 is SNHLY and CDR2 FYNNEI. CDR3 size: 12 residues. The full variable domain, with the rest looked up from reference TRBV2 and TRBJ1-2, is EPEVTQTPSHQVTQMGQEVILRCVPISNHLYFYWYRQILGQKVEFLVSFYNNEISEKSEIFDDQFSVERPDGSNFTLKIRSTKLEDSAMYFCASSEGTERYTFGSGTRLTVV.

V is TRBV7-9 and J is TRBJ1-6; D is unresolved. V was pared by 1 base and J by 13 bases, with 14 bases between. The CDR3 is 14 residues long. Germline CDR1 reads SEHNR; CDR2 reads FQNEAQ (reference sequence). CDR3 protein: CASSLDGSGSPLHF. The CDR3 DNA reads TGTGCCAGCAGCTTAGACGGGTCCGGGTCGCCCCTCCACTTT. The entire variable domain, with the rest obtained from reference TRBV7-9 and TRBJ1-6, is as follows: DTGVSQNPRHKITKRGQNVTFRCDPISEHNRLYWYRQTLGQGPEFLTYFQNEAQLEKSRLLSDRFSAERPKGSFSTLEIQRTEQGDSAMYLCASSLDGSGSPLHFGNGTRLTVT.

The chain couples TRBV2 to TRBJ2-1; 7 bases are shared with TRBD1. V dropped 3 bases and J dropped 13; count of bases not matched to a gene: 12. CDR1 is SNHLY, CDR2 FYNNEI, per germline. This CDR3 is 14 amino acids long. CDR3 amino acids: CASSDLIGTDPQFF. In DNA form, the CDR3 reads TGTGCCAGCAGTGACCTAATCGGGACAGATCCCCAGTTCTTC.

The chain has TRBV6-5 and TRBJ2-5; D unclear. The CDR3 totals 14 residues. With 6 bases removed from V and 1 base from J, the gap between germline ends came to 12 bases. CDR1 and CDR2 from the germline V gene are MNHEY and SVGAGI. The chain's CDR3 is CASRPDNLQETQYF. DNA for the CDR3: TGTGCCAGCAGACCCGACAACCTCCAAGAGACCCAGTACTTC.

The chain recombines TRBV5-5 with TRBJ1-5; possibly TRBD1 for D (6 bases). Germline CDR1 SGHKS, CDR2 YYEKEE (reference sequence). V lost 4 bases and J 0 bases, leaving 14 bases between the germline ends. The CDR3 runs to 16 residues. The CDR3 bases are TGTGCCAGCAGCCGCGCAGGGGACAATAGCAATCAGCCCCAGCATTTT. Its translation: CASSRAGDNSNQPQHF.